This entry lists 22 T cell receptor beta chains sequenced from one sample in a study of T cell repertoires in cytomegalovirus infection. TCRdb re-called the reads with MiXCR, one entry per CDR3 protein. Here the sample spans approximately 550,000 distinct CDR3 sequences, approximately 17% being singletons. The sample was CD8+ T cells from PBMCs. These TCRs come from a human donor in good health (CMV status not recorded). Some clones in this sample may be carry-over from other donors' samples.

This clonotype was observed a handful of times. This chain joins TRBV12-3 or TRBV12-4 and TRBJ1-1; D may be TRBD1 (5 bases). The V end was cut by 6 bases, the J end by 5 bases, with 16 bases between. The CDR3 length is 14 residues. Written as DNA, the CDR3 is TGTGCCAGCAGGGGGGGTCTTACGGGGACTGAAGCTTTCTTT. It codes for CASRGGLTGTEAFF.

This clonotype has a count of ten or more. At one end, the junction sequence differs from germline, possibly due to a read error. The chain combines TRBV7-7 with TRBJ2-2; 7 positions agree with TRBD2. Germline CDR1 and CDR2: SSHAT and FNYEAQ (reference sequence). The CDR3 sequence is 16 residues long. The DNA of the CDR3 is TGTGCTAGCAGCTTAAAAGCTAGCGGAAACACCGGGGAGCTGTTTTTT. This translates into CASSLKASGNTGELFF. Drawing the rest from reference TRBV7-7 and TRBJ2-2, the complete variable domain is GAGVSQSPRYKVTKRGQDVTLRCDPISSHATLYWYQQALGQGPEFLTYFNYEAQPDKSGLPSDRFSAERPEGSISTLTIQRTEQRDSAMYRCASSLKASGNTGELFFGEGSRLTVL.

This clonotype came up many times. The V gene is TRBV27, the J gene TRBJ2-1; no firm D call. CDR1 and CDR2 from the germline V gene are MNHEY and SMNVEV (reference sequence). The CDR3 loop spans 15 amino acids. V was cut by 5 bases and J by 0 bases, with 11 bases left in between. CDR3 amino acids: CASSDFTSSYNEQFF. The CDR3 bases are TGTGCCAGCAGTGACTTTACCAGCTCCTACAATGAGCAGTTCTTC.

The chain uses TRBV27 and TRBJ2-1; no firm D call. This CDR3 is built from 14 residues. Trimming took off 4 bases at V and 0 bases at J, with 7 bases between the two ends. The germline V gene encodes CDR1 MNHEY and CDR2 SMNVEV (reference sequence). The DNA of the CDR3 is TGTGCCAGCAGTTCGATTGGCTCCTACAATGAGCAGTTCTTC. Its translation is CASSSIGSYNEQFF.

This clonotype was picked up many times. CDR3 in DNA: TGTGCCAGCAGTTACTTCATCCGGGACAATGAGCAGTTCTTC. Translating gives CASSYFIRDNEQFF. The chain uses TRBV6-2 or TRBV6-3 and TRBJ2-1; no clear D gene. V was shortened by 1 base and J by 5 bases, with 9 bases between the two germline ends. CDR1 is MNHEY and CDR2 is SVGEGT in the germline V gene. This CDR3 has 14 residues.

This clonotype was counted between two and nine times. The chain recombines TRBV7-9 with TRBJ2-2, with 8 bases matching TRBD1. The V and J ends lost 4 bases and 4 bases, in that order; junction bases with no gene match: 5. Germline V lookup: CDR1 SEHNR, CDR2 FQNEAQ (reference sequence). The CDR3 loop spans 15 amino acids. CDR3 loop: CASSSRQGSTGELFF. DNA for the CDR3: TGTGCCAGCAGCTCGCGACAGGGGTCCACCGGGGAGCTGTTTTTT.

Worth noting for this clonotype: One base away lies a much larger clone, so this may be a sequencing read error. The gene calls are TRBV19 and TRBJ1-1; D call uncertain. The CDR3 consists of 13 residues. Germline-derived CDR1 and CDR2 are LNHDA and SQIVND (reference sequence). V was cut by 3 bases and J by 3 bases, with 8 bases left in between. The CDR3 is CASSIIWDTEAFF. The CDR3 coding sequence is TGTGCCAGTAGTATCATCTGGGACACTGAAGCTTTCTTT.

The chain has TRBV19 and TRBJ1-3; D is uncertain. The length of the CDR3 is 13 residues. CDR1 and CDR2 (germline): LNHDA, SQIVND (reference sequence). The ends were cut back, 7 bases at V and 4 bases at J, with 11 bases in the middle. CDR3 amino acids: CASTQWSGNTIYF. In DNA, the CDR3 is TGTGCCAGTACCCAGTGGTCCGGAAACACCATATATTTT.

To note about this clonotype: This may be a read error, as it is one base from a much larger clone. The chain combines TRBV7-6 with TRBJ1-1; D is ambiguous. The germline gives CDR1 SGHVS, CDR2 FNYEAQ. This CDR3 is built from 14 residues. The V end was cut by 1 base, the J end by 7 bases, with 13 bases between. The CDR3 loop is CASSLGGYHNEAFF. In DNA form, the CDR3 reads TGTGCCAGCAGCTTAGGCGGGTATCACAATGAAGCTTTCTTT.

V usage is TRBV7-4 and J usage is TRBJ1-1, with TRBD1 identical over 8 bases. Germline values: CDR1 SGHVT, CDR2 SQSDAQ. CDR3 length: 15 residues. V shed 7 bases and J 3 bases; nucleotides not matched to a gene: 10. Here the CDR3 reads CASKQRTGRDTEAFF. Written as DNA, the CDR3 is TGTGCCAGCAAGCAAAGGACAGGGAGGGACACTGAAGCTTTCTTT.

This clonotype has ten or more counts. The rearrangement joins TRBV12-3 or TRBV12-4 to TRBJ1-1; no clear D. The CDR3 is 12 amino acids. V lost 1 base and J lost 10, with 10 bases in between. This CDR3 is CASSLVLEGAFF. CDR3 bases: TGTGCCAGCAGTTTAGTGCTCGAGGGAGCTTTCTTT.

This clonotype was recorded many times. The chain combines TRBV7-3 with TRBJ2-1; D uncertain. The germline V gene encodes CDR1 SGHTA and CDR2 FQGTGA. The CDR3 is 13 residues long. V dropped 2 bases and J dropped 7 bases, with 9 bases sitting between them. The CDR3 reads CASSLDLGNEQFF. The CDR3 nucleotides are TGTGCCAGCAGCTTAGACCTCGGTAATGAGCAGTTCTTC.

J is TRBJ1-2 and V is TRBV5-5, with D perhaps TRBD1 (5 bases). Germline CDR1 and CDR2: SGHKS and YYEKEE (reference sequence). This CDR3 region has 14 residues. V was trimmed by 0 bases and J by 4 bases, leaving 10 bases between them. CDR3: CASSLVDNSYGYTF. CDR3 DNA sequence: TGTGCCAGCAGCTTGGTGGACAACTCCTATGGCTACACCTTC. The full variable domain, its missing parts supplied by reference TRBV5-5 and TRBJ1-2, is DAGVTQSPTHLIKTRGQQVTLRCSPISGHKSVSWYQQVLGQGPQFIFQYYEKEERGRGNFPDRFSARQFPNYSSELNVNALLLGDSALYLCASSLVDNSYGYTFGSGTRLTVV.

This clonotype came up many times. The chain links TRBV10-2 to TRBJ2-7; TRBD2 matches at 7 bases. With V trimmed by 3 bases and J by 3 bases, 8 bases remained unmatched. This CDR3 has 15 amino acids. Germline CDR1 is WSHSY and CDR2 is SAAADI. The DNA of the CDR3 is TGCGCCAGCAGTGAACGGGGGGAGGGGAACTACGAGCAGTACTTC. Its translation: CASSERGEGNYEQYF.

This clonotype was counted between two and nine times. V and J are TRBV7-9 and TRBJ1-2; the D gene is possibly TRBD1 (5 bases). Trimming took off 7 bases at V and 8 bases at J, with 17 bases between the two ends. Germline V gene lookup returns CDR1 SEHNR and CDR2 FQNEAQ (reference sequence). The CDR3 loop spans 13 amino acids. DNA of the CDR3: TGTGCCAGCACCGGGGGGGAGGTGAGAGGCTACACCTTC. It yields the protein CASTGGEVRGYTF.

Ten or more counts support this clonotype. The rearrangement uses TRBV11-1 and TRBJ2-1; TRBD1 aligns across 7 bases. The CDR3 loop spans 13 amino acids. Trimming cost V 6 bases and J 4 bases; bases outside gene matches: 3. The V gene's germline CDR1 is SGHAT and CDR2 FQDESV (reference sequence). The CDR3 loop reads CASSQGQYNEQFF. CDR3 nucleotides: TGTGCCAGCAGTCAGGGACAGTACAATGAGCAGTTCTTC.

This clonotype was observed many times. The V and J genes are TRBV7-2 and TRBJ1-6, with D unclear. The length of the CDR3 is 15 residues. Germline CDR1 is SGHTA and CDR2 is FQGNSA. Trimming left V 1 base short and J 3 bases short, with 7 bases between. CDR3: CASSLVRNYNSPLHF. CDR3 in DNA: TGTGCCAGCAGCTTAGTACGGAACTATAATTCACCCCTCCACTTT.

This clonotype was counted at least ten times. The chain couples TRBV15 to TRBJ1-5, with D uncertain. Trimming left V 5 bases short and J 2 bases short, with 4 bases between. Germline CDR1 is LNHNV and CDR2 is YYDKDF (reference sequence). The CDR3 contains 12 residues. The CDR3 region is CATSDGNQPQHF. The CDR3 nucleotides are TGTGCCACCAGCGACGGCAATCAGCCCCAGCATTTT.

The chain combines TRBV7-3 with TRBJ1-2; weak D call: TRBD1 (5 bases). The germline V gene has CDR1 SGHTA and CDR2 FQGTGA. With 9 bases removed from V and 5 bases from J, the gap between germline ends came to 22 bases. The CDR3 extends over 15 amino acids. This CDR3 reads CARSPRVDSSYGYTF. The CDR3 nucleotides are TGTGCCAGAAGCCCCCGTGTAGACAGCTCATATGGCTACACCTTC.

This clonotype was detected ten times or more. The chain joins TRBV25-1 to TRBJ2-7, with TRBD2 as a possible D gene (6 bases). The CDR3 covers 13 residues. V shed 0 bases and J shed 6 bases, with 9 bases lying between them. CDR1 and CDR2 (germline): MGHDK, SYGVNS. The CDR3 DNA reads as TGTGCCAGCAGTGAATATTTGGGGGGCGAGCAGTACTTC. It is translated as CASSEYLGGEQYF.

The count of this clonotype is one. The chain combines TRBV5-4 with TRBJ2-1; 13 positions match TRBD2. CDR1 is SGHNT, CDR2 YYREEE, per germline (reference sequence). This CDR3 is built from 16 residues. V trimming: 4 bases; J trimming: 8 bases; junction bases outside the gene matches: 9. CDR3 in amino acids: CASSHTSGGAGDEQFF. CDR3 nucleotides: TGTGCCAGCAGCCACACTAGCGGGGGGGCCGGAGATGAGCAGTTCTTC. Variable domain in full (rest from reference TRBV5-4 and TRBJ2-1): ETGVTQSPTHLIKTRGQQVTLRCSSQSGHNTVSWYQQALGQGPQFIFQYYREEENGRGNFPPRFSGLQFPNYSSELNVNALELDDSALYLCASSHTSGGAGDEQFFGPGTRLTVL.

This chain joins TRBV5-6 and TRBJ2-5; TRBD1 agrees at 10 bases. Germline V CDR1 and CDR2: SGHDT, YYEEEE. The CDR3 has 16 amino acids. For the CDR3, the DNA is TGTGACAACAGCTCCCTTGACAGGGGGCTCCCAGAGACCCAGTACTTC. This translates into CDNSSLDRGLPETQYF. Filled out from reference TRBV5-6 and TRBJ2-5, the complete variable domain reads DAGVTQSPTHLIKTRGQQVTLRCSPKSGHDTVSWYQQALGQGPQFIFQYYEEEERQRGNFPDRFSGHQFPNYSSELNVNALLLGDSALYLCDNSSLDRGLPETQYFGPGTRLLVL.